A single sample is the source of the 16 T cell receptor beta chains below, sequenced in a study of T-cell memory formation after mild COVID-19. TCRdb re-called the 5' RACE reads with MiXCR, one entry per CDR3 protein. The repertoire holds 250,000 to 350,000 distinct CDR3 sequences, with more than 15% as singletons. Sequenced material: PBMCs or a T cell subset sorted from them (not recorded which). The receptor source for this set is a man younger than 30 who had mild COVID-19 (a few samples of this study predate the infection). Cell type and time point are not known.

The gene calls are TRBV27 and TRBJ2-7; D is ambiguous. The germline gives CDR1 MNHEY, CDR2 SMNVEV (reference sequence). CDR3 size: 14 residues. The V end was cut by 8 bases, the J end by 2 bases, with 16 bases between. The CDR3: CASCRGSGTYEQYV. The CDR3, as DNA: TGTGCCAGCTGTCGCGGCAGTGGGACCTACGAGCAGTACGTC.

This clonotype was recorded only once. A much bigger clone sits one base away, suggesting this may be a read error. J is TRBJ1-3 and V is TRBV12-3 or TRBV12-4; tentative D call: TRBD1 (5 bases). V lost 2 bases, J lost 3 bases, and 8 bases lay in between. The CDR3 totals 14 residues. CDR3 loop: CASSLWGIGNTIYF. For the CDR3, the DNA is TGTGCCAGCAGTTTATGGGGGATTGGAAACACCATATATTTT.

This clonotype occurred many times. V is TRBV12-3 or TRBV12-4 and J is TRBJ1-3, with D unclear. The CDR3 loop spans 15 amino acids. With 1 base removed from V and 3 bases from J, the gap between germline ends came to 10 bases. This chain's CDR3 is CASSLEGGIGNTIYF. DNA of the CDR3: TGTGCCAGCAGTTTAGAAGGAGGGATTGGAAACACCATATATTTT.

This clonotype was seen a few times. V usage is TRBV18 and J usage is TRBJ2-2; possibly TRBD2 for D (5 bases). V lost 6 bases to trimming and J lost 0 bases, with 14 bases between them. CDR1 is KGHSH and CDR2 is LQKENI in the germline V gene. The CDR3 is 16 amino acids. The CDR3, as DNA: TGTGCCAGCTCCTTGGGAGTCGACGCGAACACCGGGGAGCTGTTTTTT. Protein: CASSLGVDANTGELFF.

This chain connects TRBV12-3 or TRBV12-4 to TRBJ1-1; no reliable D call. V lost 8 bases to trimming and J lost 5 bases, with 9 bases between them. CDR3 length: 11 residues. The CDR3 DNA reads TGTGCCAGCCTGACCATAACTGAAGCTTTCTTT. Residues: CASLTITEAFF.

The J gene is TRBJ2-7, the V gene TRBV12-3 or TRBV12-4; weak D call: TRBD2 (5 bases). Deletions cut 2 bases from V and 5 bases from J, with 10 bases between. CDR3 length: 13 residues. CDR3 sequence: CASSLQEDHEQYF. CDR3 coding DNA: TGTGCCAGCAGTTTACAGGAGGACCACGAGCAGTACTTC.

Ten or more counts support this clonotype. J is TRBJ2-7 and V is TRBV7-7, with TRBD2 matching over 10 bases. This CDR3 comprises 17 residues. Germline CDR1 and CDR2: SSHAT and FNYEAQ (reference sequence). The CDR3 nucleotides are TGTGCTAGCAGCTTAGCTCGGACTAGCGGAGGGTATCGAGAGCAGTACGTC. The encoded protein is CASSLARTSGGYREQYV.

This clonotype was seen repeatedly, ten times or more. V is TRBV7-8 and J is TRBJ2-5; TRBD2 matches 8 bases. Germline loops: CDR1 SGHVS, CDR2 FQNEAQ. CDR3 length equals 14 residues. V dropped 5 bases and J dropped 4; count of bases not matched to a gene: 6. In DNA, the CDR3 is TGTGCCAGCAGCCCGGGGGGGCCCAGAGAGACCCAGTACTTC. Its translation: CASSPGGPRETQYF.

This CDR3 is CASSRGTGTSGANVLTF. The DNA of the CDR3 is TGTGCCAGCAGCCGGGGGACTGGGACCTCTGGGGCCAACGTCCTGACTTTC. The chain couples TRBV4-2 to TRBJ2-6, with D possibly being TRBD2 (6 bases). Looked up from germline, CDR1 is LGHNA and CDR2 is YNFKEQ. Trimming took off 4 bases at V and 0 bases at J, with 13 bases between the two ends. The CDR3 spans 17 residues.

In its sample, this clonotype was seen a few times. CDR3 loop: CASTTSGGAETQYF. The CDR3 DNA reads as TGTGCCAGCACAACTAGCGGGGGGGCAGAGACCCAGTACTTC. The rearrangement uses TRBV7-2 and TRBJ2-5; TRBD2 matches 13 bases. Germline assignment: CDR1 SGHTA and CDR2 FQGNSA. Losses at the gene ends were 7 bases for V and 4 bases for J; bases not matched to a gene: 3. CDR3 length: 14 amino acids.

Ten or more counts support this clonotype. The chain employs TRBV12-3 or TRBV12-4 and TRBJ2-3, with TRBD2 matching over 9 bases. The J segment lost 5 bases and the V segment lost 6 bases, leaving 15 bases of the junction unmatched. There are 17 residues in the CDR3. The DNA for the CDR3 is TGTGCCAGCAGACCAGGGCTAGCGGGGATCCGGAAAGATACGCAGTATTTT. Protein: CASRPGLAGIRKDTQYF.

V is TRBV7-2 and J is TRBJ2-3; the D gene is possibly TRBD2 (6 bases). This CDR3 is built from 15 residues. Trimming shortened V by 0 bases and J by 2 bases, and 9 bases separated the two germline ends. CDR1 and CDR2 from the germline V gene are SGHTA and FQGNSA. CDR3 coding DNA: TGTGCCAGCAGCTTAGCTCCGGGGGACACAGATACGCAGTATTTT. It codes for CASSLAPGDTDTQYF.

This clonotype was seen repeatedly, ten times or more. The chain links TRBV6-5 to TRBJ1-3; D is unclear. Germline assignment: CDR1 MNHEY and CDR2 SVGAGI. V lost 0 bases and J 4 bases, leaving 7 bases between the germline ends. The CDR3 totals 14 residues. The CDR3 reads CASSYSFPGNTIYF. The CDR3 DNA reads TGTGCCAGCAGTTACTCTTTCCCCGGAAACACCATATATTTT.

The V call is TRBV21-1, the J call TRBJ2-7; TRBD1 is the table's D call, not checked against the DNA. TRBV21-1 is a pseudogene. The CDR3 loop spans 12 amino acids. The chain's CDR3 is CASSSPGTHEYV. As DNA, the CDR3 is TGTGCCAGCAGCTCCCCCGGGACGCACGAGTACGTC.

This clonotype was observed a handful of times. The CDR3 reads CASSPGGALDYGYTF. In DNA form, the CDR3 reads TGCGCCAGCAGCCCAGGGGGGGCTCTGGATTATGGCTACACCTTC. The rearrangement links TRBV4-1 to TRBJ1-2; 7 bases map to TRBD1. The CDR3 extends over 15 amino acids. CDR1 MGHRA and CDR2 YSYEKL come from the germline V gene. The J segment lost 5 bases and the V segment lost 4 bases, leaving 10 bases of the junction unmatched.

This CDR3 reads CASCPSGGAVGELFF. CDR3 DNA: TGTGCCAGTTGCCCAAGCGGGGGGGCCGTCGGGGAGCTGTTTTTT. V usage is TRBV19 and J usage is TRBJ2-2; 10 positions agree with TRBD2. The CDR3 is 15 residues long. Losses at the gene ends were 8 bases for V and 7 bases for J; bases not matched to a gene: 10. Germline V gene data show CDR1 as LNHDA and CDR2 as SQIVND (reference sequence). The whole variable domain, filled in from reference TRBV19 and TRBJ2-2, reads DGGITQSPKYLFRKEGQNVTLSCEQNLNHDAMYWYRQDPGQGLRLIYYSQIVNDFQKGDIAEGYSVSREKKESFPLTVTSAQKNPTAFYLCASCPSGGAVGELFFGEGSRLTVL.